This TCR beta chain was captured by sequencing in a study of long-term antiretroviral therapy in people with HIV. As to this clone: Its antigen is as yet unknown.

Findings and limits, study-wide: No data were available on ART adherence, viral resistance or therapy changes.

An immunoSEQ assay, version v3.0, was performed at survey level. TCRdb's table, derived via immunoSEQ multiplex PCR, lists solely in-frame clones and lacks some. The sample yields 25,000 to 35,000 clones, around 90% seen once. The V and J ends lost 0 bases and 3 bases, in that order; junction bases with no gene match: 14. Germline-derived CDR1 and CDR2 are SGHKS and YYEKEE (reference sequence). The CDR3 is made up of 18 amino acids. The genes are TRBV5-5 and TRBJ1-1, with 7 bases fitting TRBD1. Sequenced here: unsorted PBMCs, sampled 1.8 years after starting antiretroviral therapy. The receptor was derived from a woman aged 18-30 years with HIV. The CDR3 region has the DNA TGTGCCAGCAGCTTGGGGGGACAGAAATTGATGAGTCACACTGAAGCTTTCTTT. This encodes CASSLGGQKLMSHTEAFF.